The text below deals with one T cell receptor (beta chain). Its antigen is not identified. The data were produced by immunoSEQ multiplex PCR, yet TCRdb's version contains in-frame clones alone and is incomplete. Seen here are 15,000 to 20,000 clones, roughly 82% observed once, and the top ten hold 7.5% to 10%. Germline lookup yields CDR1 SGHAT and CDR2 FQNNGV. The CDR3 totals 15 residues. The V gene lost 5 bases and the J gene lost 0 bases, with 12 bases spanning the gap. These data originate in a study of somatic mutations in cytotoxic T cells in rheumatoid arthritis. Broader study findings: Antigens bound by the expanded CD8+ clones were not identified.

This rearrangement joins TRBV11-2 to TRBJ2-3, with D possibly being TRBD1 (5 bases). The sequence was collected from an adult with rheumatoid arthritis. The sample was CD8+ T cells sorted from blood. The CDR3 nucleotides read TGTGCCAGCAGCCAACTCAGGGCTAGCACAGATACGCAGTATTTT. It specifies CASSQLRASTDTQYF.